The entry below gives a single T cell receptor (beta chain) sequence along with its context. The antigen is unknown. TCRdb's table, derived via immunoSEQ multiplex PCR, lists solely in-frame clones and lacks some. Among 95,000 to 120,000 clones listed, roughly 90% were seen once. These data come from a study of a mutant IDH1 vaccine in newly diagnosed glioma. Overall study context: During weeks 1, 3, 5, 7, 11, 15, 19 and 23, patients received eight vaccinations. Vaccines began 4-6 weeks after radiotherapy alone, or with temozolomide cycles. Patients had received radiotherapy, temozolomide, or both previously, most receiving both.

Documented time point: week 11, during vaccination. Doses comprised 300 ug of mutant IDH1 20-mer peptide each, plus topical imiquimod. New WHO grade 3 or 4 astrocytomas that were IDH1-mutant and ATRX-lost had been found in donors. V was shortened by 0 bases and J by 2 bases, with 9 bases between the two germline ends. The V gene's germline CDR1 is SGHDT and CDR2 YYEEEE. There are 15 residues in the CDR3. The sequenced sample was PBMCs, obtained from a glioma patient whose treatment included an IDH1 peptide vaccine. The TCR sequence derives from a woman aged 45-65 years with glioma. J is TRBJ2-1 and V is TRBV5-6; D might be TRBD1 (5 bases). This CDR3 reads CASSLEMGPYNEQFF. In nucleotides, the CDR3 is TGTGCCAGCAGCTTGGAAATGGGGCCCTACAATGAGCAGTTCTTC.